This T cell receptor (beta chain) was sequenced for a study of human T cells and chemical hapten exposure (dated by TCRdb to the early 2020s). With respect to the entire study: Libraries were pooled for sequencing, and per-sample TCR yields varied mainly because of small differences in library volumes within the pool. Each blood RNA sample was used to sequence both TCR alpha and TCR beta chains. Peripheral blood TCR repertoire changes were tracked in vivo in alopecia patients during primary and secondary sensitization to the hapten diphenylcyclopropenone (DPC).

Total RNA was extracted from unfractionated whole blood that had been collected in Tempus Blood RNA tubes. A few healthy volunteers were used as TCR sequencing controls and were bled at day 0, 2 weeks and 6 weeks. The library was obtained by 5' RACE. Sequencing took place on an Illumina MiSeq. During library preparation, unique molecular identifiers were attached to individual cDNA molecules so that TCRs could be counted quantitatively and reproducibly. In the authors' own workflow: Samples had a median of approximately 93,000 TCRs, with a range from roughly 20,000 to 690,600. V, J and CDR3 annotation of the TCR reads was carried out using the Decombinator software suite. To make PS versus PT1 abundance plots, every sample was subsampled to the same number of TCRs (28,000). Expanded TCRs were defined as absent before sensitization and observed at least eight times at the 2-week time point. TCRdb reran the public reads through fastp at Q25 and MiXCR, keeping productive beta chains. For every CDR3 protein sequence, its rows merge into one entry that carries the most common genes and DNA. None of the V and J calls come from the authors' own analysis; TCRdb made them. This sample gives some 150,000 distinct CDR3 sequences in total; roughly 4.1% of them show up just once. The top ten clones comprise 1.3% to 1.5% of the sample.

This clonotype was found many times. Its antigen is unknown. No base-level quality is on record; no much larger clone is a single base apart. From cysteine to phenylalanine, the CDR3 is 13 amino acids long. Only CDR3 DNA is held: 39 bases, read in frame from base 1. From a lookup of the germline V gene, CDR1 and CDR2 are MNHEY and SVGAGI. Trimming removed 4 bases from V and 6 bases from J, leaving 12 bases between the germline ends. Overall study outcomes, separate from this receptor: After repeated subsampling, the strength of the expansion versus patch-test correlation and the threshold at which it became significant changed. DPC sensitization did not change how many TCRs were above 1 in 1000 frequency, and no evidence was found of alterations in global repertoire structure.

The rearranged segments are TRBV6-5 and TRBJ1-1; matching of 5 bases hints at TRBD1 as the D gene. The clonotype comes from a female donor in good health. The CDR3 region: CASSFRGAAEAFF. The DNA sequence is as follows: TGTGCCAGCAGTTTTAGAGGGGCGGCTGAAGCTTTCTTT.